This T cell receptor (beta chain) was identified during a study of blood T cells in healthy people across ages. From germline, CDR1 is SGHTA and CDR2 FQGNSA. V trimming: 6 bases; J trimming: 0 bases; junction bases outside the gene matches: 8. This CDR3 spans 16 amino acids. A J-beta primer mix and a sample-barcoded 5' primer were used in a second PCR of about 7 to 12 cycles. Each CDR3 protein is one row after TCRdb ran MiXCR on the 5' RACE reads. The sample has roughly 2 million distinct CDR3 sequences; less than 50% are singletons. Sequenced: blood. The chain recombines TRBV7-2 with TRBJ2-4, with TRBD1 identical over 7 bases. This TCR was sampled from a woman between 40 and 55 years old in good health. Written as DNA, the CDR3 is TGTGCCAGCAGACCAACAGGGGTGCTAGCCAAAAACATTCAGTACTTC. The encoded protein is CASRPTGVLAKNIQYF. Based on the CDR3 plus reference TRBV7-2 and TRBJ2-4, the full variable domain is GAGVSQSPSNKVTEKGKDVELRCDPISGHTALYWYRQSLGQGLEFLIYFQGNSAPDKSGLPSDRFSAERTGGSVSTLTIQRTQQEDSAVYLCASRPTGVLAKNIQYFGAGTRLSVL.